This T cell receptor (beta chain) was retrieved from a study of human T cells and chemical hapten exposure. The time point here: patch test 2, 6 weeks after DPC sensitization. This sample's treatment: therapeutic diphenylcyclopropenone sensitization with weekly scalp DPC. TCRdb reprocessed the RACE reads via MiXCR and lists one record per CDR3 protein. The profile shows more than 85,000 distinct CDR3 sequences, about 11% of them singletons. V was cut by 4 bases and J by 8 bases, with 17 bases left in between. Germline V gene sequence: CDR1 KGHDR, CDR2 SFDVKD. CDR3 length equals 15 residues. The starting material was whole blood, obtained in connection with sensitization to the hapten diphenylcyclopropenone (DPC). The sequence came from a man aged 35 to 55 with alopecia areata. Some clones in this sample may be carry-over from other donors' samples. The rearrangement joins TRBV24-1 to TRBJ2-1; D not resolved. The CDR3 DNA is TGTGCCACCAGTGACCCGGAAAAAGGAAGTCATGAGCAGTTCTTC. As protein: CATSDPEKGSHEQFF.